This passage covers 20 T cell receptor beta chains from one sample sequenced in a study of brain T cells in children with intractable seizures. Produced via immunoSEQ multiplex PCR; TCRdb's table is partial and in-frame only. This table holds around 70,000 clones, more than 85% found once. The specimen was peripheral blood, collected at surgery. The receptor set was obtained from a boy in the first two years of life with tuberous sclerosis and intractable seizures.

The V call is TRBV30, the J call TRBJ2-4, with D possibly matching TRBD1 (6 bases). Per the germline V gene, CDR1 is GTSNPN and CDR2 is SVGIG (reference sequence). The CDR3 has 16 residues. V lost 1 base to trimming and J lost 3 bases, with 16 bases between them. The CDR3 is CAWSGGGRYGKNIQYF. CDR3 bases: TGTGCCTGGAGTGGTGGGGGCAGGTATGGCAAAAACATTCAGTACTTC.

The chain combines TRBV5-4 with TRBJ1-1, with a possible D match to TRBD1 (5 bases). In germline, CDR1 is SGHNT, CDR2 YYREEE (reference sequence). The V end lost 6 bases, the J end lost 1 base, and 10 bases lay between the germline ends. There are 13 residues in the CDR3. The CDR3 nucleotides are TGTGCCAGCACTAAGGGACCGAACACTGAAGCTTTCTTT. Translation: CASTKGPNTEAFF.

The chain recombines TRBV9 with TRBJ1-6; D remains ambiguous. CDR3 size: 13 residues. The germline CDR1 and CDR2 sequences are SGDLS and YYNGEE. The V gene lost 3 bases and the J gene lost 7 bases, with 8 bases spanning the gap. The CDR3 is CASSGPENSPLHF. The CDR3 coding sequence is TGTGCCAGCAGCGGGCCAGAAAATTCACCCCTCCACTTT.

On this clone: The sample carries other DNA sequences with the same CDR3. The rearrangement uses TRBV19 and TRBJ1-1, with D maybe TRBD1 (5 bases). Trimming removed 2 bases at V and 3 bases at J, with 10 bases between. CDR3 length: 14 amino acids. CDR1 and CDR2 (germline): LNHDA, SQIVND (reference sequence). In nucleotides, the CDR3 is TGTGCCAGTAGTATATCCTCGGGGCACACTGAAGCTTTCTTT. It encodes CASSISSGHTEAFF.

The V and J genes are TRBV12-5 and TRBJ2-5; D unclear. CDR1 and CDR2 (germline): LGHNT, FRNRAP. Trimming took 0 bases from V and 0 from J, leaving 11 bases between them. The CDR3 sequence is 16 residues long. This chain's CDR3 is CASGLVCSSYQETQYF. Written as DNA, the CDR3 is TGTGCTAGTGGTTTGGTATGTTCGTCGTACCAAGAGACCCAGTACTTC.

The chain combines TRBV4-1 with TRBJ2-3, with 9 nucleotides matching TRBD2. V lost 4 bases, J lost 1 base, and 9 bases stayed unmatched. This CDR3 region has 17 residues. Per the germline V gene, CDR1 is MGHRA and CDR2 is YSYEKL. CDR3 sequence: CASSLSLRGGGTDTQYF. CDR3 coding DNA: TGCGCCAGCAGCCTGTCATTGCGGGGGGGCGGCACAGATACGCAGTATTTT.

This chain links TRBV3-1 (or the pseudogene TRBV3-2) with TRBJ2-1; tentatively, D is TRBD1 (6 bases). This CDR3 is 19 amino acids long. Germline values: CDR1 LGHDT, CDR2 YNNKEL (reference sequence). The V end lost 0 bases, the J end lost 0 bases, and 18 bases lay between the germline ends. CDR3 coding DNA: TGTGCCAGCAGCCAAGATCTTAGGGACAAAAAAAGCTCCTACAATGAGCAGTTCTTC. Its protein is CASSQDLRDKKSSYNEQFF.

CDR3 region: CSATLGDTQYF. The CDR3, as DNA: TGCAGTGCTACCCTGGGGGATACGCAGTATTTT. The rearrangement joins TRBV20-1 to TRBJ2-3; D uncertain. CDR1 DFQATT and CDR2 SNEGSKA come from the germline V gene (reference sequence). V was shortened by 4 bases and J by 6 bases, with 8 bases between the two germline ends. The CDR3 consists of 11 residues.

The chain is built from TRBV7-9 and TRBJ1-4; perhaps TRBD1 as D (6 bases). The CDR3 runs to 15 residues. CDR1 and CDR2 from the germline V gene are SEHNR and FQNEAQ (reference sequence). The germline V and J ends were trimmed by 5 bases and 3 bases, with 13 bases remaining between them. CDR3 in DNA: TGTGCCAGCAGCCTACAGGGAGGTCCTAATGAAAAACTGTTTTTT. Its translation: CASSLQGGPNEKLFF.

Regarding this clone: One end of the junction does not line up with germline, which may come from a read error. V usage is TRBV2 and J usage is TRBJ1-2; D may be TRBD1 (5 bases). The germline CDR1 and CDR2 sequences are SNHLY and FYNNEI. The CDR3 is made up of 10 amino acids. The CDR3: CASSGPGRSF. In nucleotides, the CDR3 is TGTGCCAGCAGTGGGCCAGGGAGGTCCTTC.

The J gene is TRBJ2-6, the V gene TRBV6-6; the match to TRBD1 covers 7 bases. Germline V gene data show CDR1 as MNHNY and CDR2 as SVGAGI (reference sequence). J gave up 0 bases and V 5 bases, and 7 bases lay outside the gene matches. CDR3 length: 17 amino acids. The CDR3 sequence is CASSRDSGYSGANVLTF. The CDR3 nucleotides read TGTGCCAGCAGTCGGGACAGCGGTTACTCTGGGGCCAACGTCCTGACTTTC.

This clone came up once. The V call is TRBV19, the J call TRBJ2-7; 12 nucleotides line up with TRBD2. The CDR3 covers 16 residues. The germline CDR1 and CDR2 sequences are LNHDA and SQIVND (reference sequence). V lost 3 bases, J lost 4 bases, and 7 bases stayed unmatched. CDR3 region: CASSIGLAGNDYEQYF. The CDR3 DNA follows: TGTGCCAGTAGTATCGGACTAGCGGGAAACGATTACGAGCAGTACTTC. Combining the CDR3 with reference TRBV19 and TRBJ2-7 gives the whole variable domain DGGITQSPKYLFRKEGQNVTLSCEQNLNHDAMYWYRQDPGQGLRLIYYSQIVNDFQKGDIAEGYSVSREKKESFPLTVTSAQKNPTAFYLCASSIGLAGNDYEQYFGPGTRLTVT.

This rearrangement joins TRBV7-2 to TRBJ2-1; 10 positions match TRBD2. This CDR3 has 16 amino acids. Germline V lookup: CDR1 SGHTA, CDR2 FQGNSA. V gave up 5 bases and J gave up 9 bases; unmatched junction bases: 13. CDR3 coding DNA: TGTGCCAGCAGCCAAATTCCGGGACTAGCGAAGTTTGAGCAGTTCTTC. It yields the protein CASSQIPGLAKFEQFF.

The V gene is TRBV11-3, the J gene TRBJ1-1; D remains unclear. This CDR3 spans 13 amino acids. V lost 3 bases, J lost 6 bases, and 11 bases lay in between. Looked up from germline, CDR1 is SGHNT and CDR2 is YENEEA. The CDR3 sequence: CASSFTVTPEAFF. The CDR3 DNA sequence: TGTGCCAGCAGCTTTACAGTCACCCCTGAAGCTTTCTTT.

The V gene is TRBV2, the J gene TRBJ2-7, with 7 bases aligning to TRBD1. Germline CDR1 reads SNHLY; CDR2 reads FYNNEI. Germline trimming cut 7 bases from V and 2 bases from J; bases unmatched to any gene: 2. The CDR3 is 12 amino acids. CDR3: CASNGQAYEQYF. CDR3 coding DNA: TGTGCCAGCAATGGACAGGCCTACGAGCAGTACTTC.

The gene calls are TRBV24-1 and TRBJ2-3; D is unresolved. V was trimmed by 3 bases and J by 6 bases, leaving 9 bases between them. The length of the CDR3 is 13 residues. Germline V gene lookup returns CDR1 KGHDR and CDR2 SFDVKD. CDR3: CATSDKSSDTQYF. As DNA, the CDR3 is TGTGCCACCAGTGATAAGTCCTCGGATACGCAGTATTTT.

The chain has TRBV7-6 and TRBJ1-2; 7 bases match TRBD1. The CDR3 consists of 15 residues. V shed 3 bases, J shed 4 bases, and the junction held 8 bases outside the gene matches. Germline CDR1 is SGHVS and CDR2 is FNYEAQ. The CDR3 is CASSFGQGDLYGYTF. The CDR3 DNA reads TGTGCCAGCAGCTTCGGGCAGGGGGATCTCTATGGCTACACCTTC.

In DNA, the CDR3 is TGTGCCAGCAGCCCCACAGCTAGCACAGATACGCAGTATTTT. It codes for CASSPTASTDTQYF. The chain recombines TRBV7-9 with TRBJ2-3; D is undetermined. V lost 5 bases to trimming and J lost 0 bases, with 9 bases between them. CDR3 length: 14 residues. Germline V gene sequence: CDR1 SEHNR, CDR2 FQNEAQ (reference sequence).

The rearrangement joins TRBV3-1 (or the pseudogene TRBV3-2) to TRBJ1-3; D is possibly TRBD1 (5 bases). The CDR3 runs 13 residues. V lost 3 bases to trimming and J lost 2 bases, with 5 bases between them. Per germline, CDR1 LGHDT and CDR2 YNNKEL (reference sequence). The CDR3 reads CASSQGAGNTIYF. As DNA, the CDR3 is TGTGCCAGCAGCCAGGGGGCTGGAAACACCATATATTTT.

The genes are TRBV11-2 and TRBJ2-1, with 10 bases that match TRBD2. The CDR3 consists of 17 residues. Germline V gives CDR1 SGHAT, CDR2 FQNNGV. After removal of 1 base from V and 7 bases from J, the junction contained 10 bases not matched to a gene. For the CDR3, the DNA is TGTGCCAGCAGCTTAGTCGCCCAGCGGGGGGGCTGGAATGAGCAGTTCTTC. It yields the protein CASSLVAQRGGWNEQFF.